This TCR beta chain was documented in a study of shared clonotypes between healthy human individuals. Findings of the study overall: Among donors, sharing of clonotypes was expected to be affected by sequencing depth.

This CDR3 is 16 amino acids long. After removal of 5 bases from V and 7 bases from J, the junction contained 11 bases not matched to a gene. CDR1 and CDR2 from the germline V gene are SGHTA and FQGNSA. A word on this clone: Its cognate antigen is unknown.

Here immunoSEQ multiplex PCR was the method, and the copy in TCRdb shows in-frame clones only, minus some. The sample records around 500,000 clones, around 78% being singletons. The origin of this receptor is a woman between 35 and 50 years old in good health. Some clones in this sample may be carry-over from other donors' samples. The sample was PBMCs. The chain links TRBV7-2 to TRBJ2-3; 11 nucleotides agree with TRBD1. In DNA form, the CDR3 reads TGTGCCAGCAGCACCGCCGGGACAGGGGGTCCGTATACGCAGTATTTT. Translated, it gives CASSTAGTGGPYTQYF. Full variable domain (remainder filled in from reference TRBV7-2 and TRBJ2-3): GAGVSQSPSNKVTEKGKDVELRCDPISGHTALYWYRQSLGQGLEFLIYFQGNSAPDKSGLPSDRFSAERTGGSVSTLTIQRTQQEDSAVYLCASSTAGTGGPYTQYFGPGTRLTVL.